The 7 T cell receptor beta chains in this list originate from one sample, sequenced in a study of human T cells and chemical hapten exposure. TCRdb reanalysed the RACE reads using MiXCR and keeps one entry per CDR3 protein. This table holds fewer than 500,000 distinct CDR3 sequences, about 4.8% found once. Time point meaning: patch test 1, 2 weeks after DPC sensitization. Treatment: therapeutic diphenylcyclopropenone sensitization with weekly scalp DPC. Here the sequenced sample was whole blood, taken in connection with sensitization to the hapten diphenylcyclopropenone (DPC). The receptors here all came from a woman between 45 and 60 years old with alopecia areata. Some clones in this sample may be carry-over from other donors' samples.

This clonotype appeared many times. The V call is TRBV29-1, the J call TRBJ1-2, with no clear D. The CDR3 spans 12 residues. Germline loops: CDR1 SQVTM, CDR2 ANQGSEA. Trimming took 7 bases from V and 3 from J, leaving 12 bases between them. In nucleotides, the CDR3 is TGCAGCGGAGACTTGGCCTACTATGGCTACACCTTC. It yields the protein CSGDLAYYGYTF.

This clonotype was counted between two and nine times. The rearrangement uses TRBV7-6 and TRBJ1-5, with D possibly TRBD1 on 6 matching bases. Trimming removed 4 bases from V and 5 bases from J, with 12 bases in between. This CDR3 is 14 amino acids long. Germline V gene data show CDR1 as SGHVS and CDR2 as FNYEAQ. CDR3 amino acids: CASSSQGRDQPQHF. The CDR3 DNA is TGTGCCAGCAGCTCACAGGGACGCGATCAGCCCCAGCATTTT.

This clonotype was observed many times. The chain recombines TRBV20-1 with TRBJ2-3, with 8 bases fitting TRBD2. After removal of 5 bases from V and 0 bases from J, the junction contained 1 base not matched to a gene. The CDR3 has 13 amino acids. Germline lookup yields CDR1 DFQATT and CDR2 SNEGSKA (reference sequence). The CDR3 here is CSAASGSTDTQYF. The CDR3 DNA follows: TGCAGTGCTGCTAGCGGGAGCACAGATACGCAGTATTTT.

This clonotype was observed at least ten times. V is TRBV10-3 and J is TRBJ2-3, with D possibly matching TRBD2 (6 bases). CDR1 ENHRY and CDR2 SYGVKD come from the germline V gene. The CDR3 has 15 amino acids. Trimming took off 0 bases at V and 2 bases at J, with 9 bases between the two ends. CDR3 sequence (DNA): TGTGCCATCAGTGAGTCCTTGGGACTCACAGATACGCAGTATTTT. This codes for CAISESLGLTDTQYF.

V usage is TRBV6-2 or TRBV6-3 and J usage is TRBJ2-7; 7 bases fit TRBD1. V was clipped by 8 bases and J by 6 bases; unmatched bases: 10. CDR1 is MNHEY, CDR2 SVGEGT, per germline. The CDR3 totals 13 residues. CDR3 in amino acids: CASGRGRSPEQYF. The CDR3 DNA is TGTGCCAGCGGAAGGGGGCGATCGCCCGAGCAGTACTTC.

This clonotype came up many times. As DNA, the CDR3 is TGCGCCAGCAGCTTGGGAAGGGCTAATGAAAAACTGTTTTTT. Translated: CASSLGRANEKLFF. This chain joins TRBV5-1 and TRBJ1-4; D gene uncertain. V lost 0 bases and J lost 3, with 6 bases in between. CDR1 is SGHRS and CDR2 is YFSETQ in the germline V gene. The CDR3 contains 14 residues.

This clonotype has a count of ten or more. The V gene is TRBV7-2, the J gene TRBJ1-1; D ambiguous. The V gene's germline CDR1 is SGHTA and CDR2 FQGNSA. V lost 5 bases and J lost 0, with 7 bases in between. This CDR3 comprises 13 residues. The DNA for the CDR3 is TGTGCCAGCAGCACTACAATGAACACTGAAGCTTTCTTT. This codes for CASSTTMNTEAFF.